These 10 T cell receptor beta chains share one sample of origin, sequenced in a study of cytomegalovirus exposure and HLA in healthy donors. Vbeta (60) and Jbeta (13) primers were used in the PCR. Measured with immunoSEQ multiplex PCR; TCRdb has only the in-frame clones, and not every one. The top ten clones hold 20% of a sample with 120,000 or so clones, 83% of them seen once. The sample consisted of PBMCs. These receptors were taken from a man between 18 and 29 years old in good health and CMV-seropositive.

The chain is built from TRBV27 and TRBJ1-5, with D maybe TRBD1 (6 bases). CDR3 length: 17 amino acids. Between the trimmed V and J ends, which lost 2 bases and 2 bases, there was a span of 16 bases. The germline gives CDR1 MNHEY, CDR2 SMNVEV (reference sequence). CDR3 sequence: CASSLEGTPRGNQPQHF. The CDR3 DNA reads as TGTGCCAGCAGTTTAGAAGGGACACCGAGGGGCAATCAGCCCCAGCATTTT.

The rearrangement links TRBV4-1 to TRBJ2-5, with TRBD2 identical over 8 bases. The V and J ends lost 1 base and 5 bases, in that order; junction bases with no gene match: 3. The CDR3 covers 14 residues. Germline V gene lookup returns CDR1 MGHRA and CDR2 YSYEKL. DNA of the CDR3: TGCGCCAGCAGCCAAGGACTAGCGCGGGAGACCCAGTACTTC. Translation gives CASSQGLARETQYF.

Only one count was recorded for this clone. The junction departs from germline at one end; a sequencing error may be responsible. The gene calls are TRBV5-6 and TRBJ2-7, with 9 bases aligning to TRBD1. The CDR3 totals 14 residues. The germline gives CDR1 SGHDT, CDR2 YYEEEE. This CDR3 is CASSLGQGPYEQYF. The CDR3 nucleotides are TGTGCCAGCAGTTTGGGACAGGGCCCCTACGAGCAGTACTTC. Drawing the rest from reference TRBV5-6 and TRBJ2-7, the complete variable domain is DAGVTQSPTHLIKTRGQQVTLRCSPKSGHDTVSWYQQALGQGPQFIFQYYEEEERQRGNFPDRFSGHQFPNYSSELNVNALLLGDSALYLCASSLGQGPYEQYFGPGTRLTVT.

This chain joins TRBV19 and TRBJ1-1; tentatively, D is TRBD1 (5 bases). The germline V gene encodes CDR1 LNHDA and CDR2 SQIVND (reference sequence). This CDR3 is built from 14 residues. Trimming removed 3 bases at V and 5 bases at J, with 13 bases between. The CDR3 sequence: CASSMKGRGTEAFF. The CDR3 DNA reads TGTGCCAGTAGTATGAAAGGGAGGGGTACTGAAGCTTTCTTT.

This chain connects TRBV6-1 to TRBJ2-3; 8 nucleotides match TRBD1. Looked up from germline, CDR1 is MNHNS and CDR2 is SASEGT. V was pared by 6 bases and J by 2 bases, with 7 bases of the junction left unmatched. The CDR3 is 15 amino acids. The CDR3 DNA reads TGTGCCAGCAGGGAGGGACAGGCTGTCACAGATACGCAGTATTTT. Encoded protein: CASREGQAVTDTQYF.

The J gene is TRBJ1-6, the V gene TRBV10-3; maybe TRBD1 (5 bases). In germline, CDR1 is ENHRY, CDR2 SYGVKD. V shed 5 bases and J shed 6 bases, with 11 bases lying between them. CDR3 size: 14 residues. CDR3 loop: CAISNTGTNSPLHF. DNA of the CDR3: TGTGCCATCAGTAACACAGGAACTAATTCACCCCTCCACTTT.

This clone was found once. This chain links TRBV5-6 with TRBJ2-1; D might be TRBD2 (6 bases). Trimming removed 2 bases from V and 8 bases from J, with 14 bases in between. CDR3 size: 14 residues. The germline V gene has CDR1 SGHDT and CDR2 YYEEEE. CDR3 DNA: TGTGCCAGCAGCTTAGGACGGTCTAGCGATGAGCAGTTCTTC. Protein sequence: CASSLGRSSDEQFF.

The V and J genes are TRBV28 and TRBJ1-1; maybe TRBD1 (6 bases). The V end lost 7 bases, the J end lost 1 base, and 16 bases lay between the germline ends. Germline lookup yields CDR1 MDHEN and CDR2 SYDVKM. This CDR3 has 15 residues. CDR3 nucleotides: TGTGCCAGCACAAGGACCGGGACACCGAACACTGAAGCTTTCTTT. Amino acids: CASTRTGTPNTEAFF.

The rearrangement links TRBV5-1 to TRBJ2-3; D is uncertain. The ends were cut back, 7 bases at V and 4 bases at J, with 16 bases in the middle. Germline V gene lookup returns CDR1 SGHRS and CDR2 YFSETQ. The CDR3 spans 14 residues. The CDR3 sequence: CASAKEVVPDTQYF. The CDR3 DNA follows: TGCGCCAGCGCAAAAGAGGTAGTTCCAGATACGCAGTATTTT.

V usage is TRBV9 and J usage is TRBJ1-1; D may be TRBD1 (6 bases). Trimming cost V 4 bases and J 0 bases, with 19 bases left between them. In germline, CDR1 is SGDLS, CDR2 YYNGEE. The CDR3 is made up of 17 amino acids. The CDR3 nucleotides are TGTGCCAGCAGCCCGCGAAGCACAGGGTCCCTGAACACTGAAGCTTTCTTT. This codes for CASSPRSTGSLNTEAFF. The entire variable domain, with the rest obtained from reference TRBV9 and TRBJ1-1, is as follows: DSGVTQTPKHLITATGQRVTLRCSPRSGDLSVYWYQQSLDQGLQFLIQYYNGEERAKGNILERFSAQQFPDLHSELNLSSLELGDSALYFCASSPRSTGSLNTEAFFGQGTRLTVV.